A single sample gave rise to the 2 T cell receptor beta chains below, sequenced in a study of cytomegalovirus exposure and HLA in healthy donors. It was with 60 Vbeta and 13 Jbeta primers that the PCR ran. The protocol was immunoSEQ multiplex PCR, while the TCRdb copy is restricted to in-frame clones and leaves out a portion. The profile shows some 180,000 clones, 75% to 80% of them singletons. The sample comprised PBMCs. Receptors were obtained from a female donor in good health and CMV-seronegative.

This chain's CDR3 is CASSSGTSSYNEQFF. In DNA form, the CDR3 reads TGTGCCAGCAGCTCAGGGACTAGCTCCTACAATGAGCAGTTCTTC. The chain recombines TRBV9 with TRBJ2-1; 8 nucleotides match TRBD2. The CDR3 is 15 amino acids. Germline V CDR1 and CDR2: SGDLS, YYNGEE. V shed 4 bases, J shed 0 bases, and the junction held 3 bases outside the gene matches.

The J gene is TRBJ2-2, the V gene TRBV7-8; D is possibly TRBD1 (6 bases). The germline gives CDR1 SGHVS, CDR2 FQNEAQ. The germline V and J ends were trimmed by 2 bases and 1 base, with 17 bases remaining between them. This CDR3 contains 18 residues. The CDR3 region has the DNA TGTGCCAGCAGCTTATATGAGGGGGTCTTAGTGAACACCGGGGAGCTGTTTTTT. Translated: CASSLYEGVLVNTGELFF.